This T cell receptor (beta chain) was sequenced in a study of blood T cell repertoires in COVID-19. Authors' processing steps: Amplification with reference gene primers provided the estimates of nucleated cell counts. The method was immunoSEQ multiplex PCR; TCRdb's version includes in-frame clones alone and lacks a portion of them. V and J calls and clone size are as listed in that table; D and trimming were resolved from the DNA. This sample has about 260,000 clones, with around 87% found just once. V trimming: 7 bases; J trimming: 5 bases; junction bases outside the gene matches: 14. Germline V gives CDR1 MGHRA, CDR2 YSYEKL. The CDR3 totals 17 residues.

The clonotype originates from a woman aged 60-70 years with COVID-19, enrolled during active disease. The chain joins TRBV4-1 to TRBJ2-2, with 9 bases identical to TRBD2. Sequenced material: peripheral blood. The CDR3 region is CASKRLIAGVETGELFF. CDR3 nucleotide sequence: TGCGCCAGCAAACGGCTAATAGCGGGAGTGGAGACCGGGGAGCTGTTTTTT.